Listed below are T cell receptor beta chains from one sample, sequenced in a study of OX40 agonist ivuxolimab in advanced cancers. Sequencing used immunoSEQ multiplex PCR; TCRdb keeps in-frame clones, though not all of them. Of tens of thousands of clones in the sample, under 85% are singletons; the top ten hold 2.5% to 3.5%. The input for sequencing was CD4+ or CD8+ T cells sorted from blood, taken in a trial of the OX40 agonist ivuxolimab. The receptors here all came from an adult with an advanced solid tumor such as melanoma, head and neck, liver or kidney cancer. Both conserved end residues are part of each CDR3. The order of the fields is CDR3 protein, clone size, J gene, V gene. Size is omitted from some rows. Given values are once, few, many or a class for expanded clones.

CASSIRPSGRGNEQFF | once | TRBJ2-1 | TRBV19
CASSFKMDSPLHF | - | TRBJ1-6 | TRBV11-1
CASSLVPVYTQYF | - | TRBJ2-3 | TRBV7-9
CASSSATEPYEQYF | - | TRBJ2-7 | TRBV5-1
CSAPYNTEAFF | - | TRBJ1-1 | TRBV20-1
CASSAGQGHGYEQYF | - | TRBJ2-7 | TRBV2
CASSRDRETDTQYF | - | TRBJ2-3 | TRBV2
CASSSLTGLGGYEQYF | - | TRBJ2-7 | TRBV5-6
CASSLSGLYGYTF | few | TRBJ1-2 | TRBV11-1
CASSFWTSGTEAFF | - | TRBJ1-1 | TRBV7-2
CASSSDSWNTIYF | - | TRBJ1-3 | TRBV11-2
CASTLRASYGYTF | - | TRBJ1-2 | TRBV28
CASSSPGRSTDTQYF | - | TRBJ2-3 | TRBV6-6
CAISQGYTQYF | - | TRBJ2-3 | TRBV10-3
CASSLYGSGANVLTF | - | TRBJ2-6 | TRBV5-6
CASNGRMNTEAFF | - | TRBJ1-1 | TRBV2
CASRAAPEVAEQYF | - | TRBJ2-7 | TRBV6-6
CASNSIGVPNTGELFF | - | TRBJ2-2 | TRBV19